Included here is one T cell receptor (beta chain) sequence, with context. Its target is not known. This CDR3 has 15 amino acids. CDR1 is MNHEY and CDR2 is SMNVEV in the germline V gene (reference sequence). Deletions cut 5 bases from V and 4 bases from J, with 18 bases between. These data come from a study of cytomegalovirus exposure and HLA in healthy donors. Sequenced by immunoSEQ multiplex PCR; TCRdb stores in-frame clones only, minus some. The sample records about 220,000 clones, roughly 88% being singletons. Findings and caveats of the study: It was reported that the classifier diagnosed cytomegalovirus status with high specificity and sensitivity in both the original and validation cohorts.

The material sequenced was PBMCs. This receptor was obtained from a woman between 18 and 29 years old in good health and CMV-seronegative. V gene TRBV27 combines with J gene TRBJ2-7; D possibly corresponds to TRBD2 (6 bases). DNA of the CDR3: TGTGCCAGCAGTCCCCACCGGGGGTCCATATACGAGCAGTACTTC. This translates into CASSPHRGSIYEQYF.